Shown below are 25 T cell receptor beta chains from a single sample sequenced in a study of cytomegalovirus exposure and HLA in healthy donors. The primer mix had 60 Vbeta and 13 Jbeta primers. TCRdb's table, derived via immunoSEQ multiplex PCR, lists solely in-frame clones and lacks some. In the table there are around 170,000 clones, 80% of which are singletons. The sample comprised PBMCs. The receptors were gathered from a man aged 35 to 55 in good health and CMV-seronegative.

Of note for this clone: The junction and the germline gene differ at one end; a read error may be behind it. The genes are TRBV7-9 and TRBJ1-2; D is unclear. CDR1 is SEHNR and CDR2 is FQNEAQ in the germline V gene (reference sequence). This CDR3 comprises 12 residues. The CDR3 nucleotides are TGTTCCAGCAGCCGACGAGGCTATGGCTACACCTTC. Amino acid sequence: CSSSRRGYGYTF.

The genes are TRBV6-1 and TRBJ2-1, with a tentative D call TRBD2 (6 bases). Germline CDR1 is MNHNS and CDR2 is SASEGT. The CDR3 extends over 13 amino acids. Trimming shortened V by 1 base and J by 10 bases, and 11 bases separated the two germline ends. CDR3 coding DNA: TGTGCCAGCAGTGAAGTGGAGGGCGGGGAGCAGTTCTTC. Encoded protein: CASSEVEGGEQFF.

The gene calls are TRBV11-2 and TRBJ2-1; D may be TRBD2 (5 bases). Germline-derived CDR1 and CDR2 are SGHAT and FQNNGV. Trimming left V 5 bases short and J 8 bases short, with 19 bases between. This CDR3 has 15 amino acids. For the CDR3, the DNA is TGTGCCAGCAGCCCGATATGGGAGCGCAGATATGAGCAGTTCTTC. As protein: CASSPIWERRYEQFF.

This chain connects TRBV5-1 to TRBJ1-4; weak D call: TRBD1 (5 bases). Between the trimmed V and J ends, which lost 1 base and 0 bases, there was a span of 7 bases. Per germline, CDR1 SGHRS and CDR2 YFSETQ. The CDR3 contains 15 residues. The DNA for the CDR3 is TGCGCCAGCAGCTTGCAGGGTGCAACTAATGAAAAACTGTTTTTT. This codes for CASSLQGATNEKLFF.

This clone has just one count. The chain uses TRBV6-1 and TRBJ2-3; D perhaps matches TRBD2 (5 bases). V dropped 3 bases and J dropped 0 bases, with 13 bases sitting between them. CDR3 length equals 16 residues. Germline CDR1 and CDR2: MNHNS and SASEGT. CDR3 nucleotide sequence: TGTGCCAGCAGTGATTCTAGCAGTTCTAGCACAGATACGCAGTATTTT. Amino acid sequence: CASSDSSSSSTDTQYF.

The CDR3 region has the DNA TGTGCCAGCAGTCCAGGGGGACAGGGGCGCCCTGAAGCTTTCTTT. As protein: CASSPGGQGRPEAFF. V is TRBV27 and J is TRBJ1-1; TRBD1 matches 10 bases. After removal of 5 bases from V and 6 bases from J, the junction contained 9 bases not matched to a gene. CDR1 MNHEY and CDR2 SMNVEV come from the germline V gene (reference sequence). This CDR3 is 15 amino acids long.

The V gene is TRBV10-3, the J gene TRBJ1-4; 7 bases match TRBD1. This CDR3 is 17 amino acids long. V gave up 1 base and J gave up 12 bases; unmatched junction bases: 17. From germline, CDR1 is ENHRY and CDR2 SYGVKD. The CDR3 sequence is CAISEFAGGTASGELFF. The CDR3 DNA reads TGTGCCATCAGTGAGTTTGCGGGAGGGACAGCCTCAGGAGAACTGTTTTTT.

CDR3 nucleotides: TGTGCCAGTAGTATAGGGGGGGGAAACAATCAGCCCCAGCATTTT. It codes for CASSIGGGNNQPQHF. The chain links TRBV19 to TRBJ1-5; TRBD1 is a possible D gene (5 bases). From germline, CDR1 is LNHDA and CDR2 SQIVND (reference sequence). Trimming removed 1 base from V and 3 bases from J, with 10 bases in between. CDR3 length: 15 residues.

The V call is TRBV19, the J call TRBJ1-5; possibly TRBD1 for D (5 bases). V shed 9 bases and J shed 2 bases, with 17 bases lying between them. The germline CDR1 and CDR2 sequences are LNHDA and SQIVND (reference sequence). The CDR3 spans 15 residues. This chain's CDR3 is CASRPQGTGNQPQHF. DNA for the CDR3: TGTGCCAGCCGCCCCCAGGGAACAGGCAATCAGCCCCAGCATTTT.

J is TRBJ2-7 and V is TRBV5-1; D unclear. The germline V gene has CDR1 SGHRS and CDR2 YFSETQ. This CDR3 comprises 14 residues. With 3 bases removed from V and 3 bases from J, the gap between germline ends came to 13 bases. The CDR3 DNA sequence: TGCGCCAGCAGCTCCACCCCAGAACGCTACGAGCAGTACTTC. This translates into CASSSTPERYEQYF.

The V call is TRBV19, the J call TRBJ1-5; no firm D call. This CDR3 region has 15 residues. Trimming removed 2 bases at V and 2 bases at J, with 10 bases between. In germline, CDR1 is LNHDA, CDR2 SQIVND (reference sequence). CDR3 protein: CASSISPTGNQPQHF. CDR3 nucleotide sequence: TGTGCCAGTAGTATATCCCCGACTGGCAATCAGCCCCAGCATTTT.

This clone was counted a few times. The chain links TRBV30 to TRBJ2-7; D is perhaps TRBD1 (7 bases). This CDR3 has 15 residues. Germline V gene lookup returns CDR1 GTSNPN and CDR2 SVGIG (reference sequence). Trimming took 4 bases from V and 2 from J, leaving 18 bases between them. CDR3 sequence (DNA): TGTGCCTGGAATTTGGACAGCAGGGGGGCCTACGAGCAGTACTTC. Translated, it gives CAWNLDSRGAYEQYF.

V and J are TRBV2 and TRBJ2-3, with TRBD1 identical over 10 bases. The V and J ends lost 5 bases and 2 bases, in that order; junction bases with no gene match: 4. The V gene's germline CDR1 is SNHLY and CDR2 FYNNEI. This CDR3 has 15 residues. The CDR3 loop is CASSLDRGFTDTQYF. In nucleotides, the CDR3 is TGTGCCAGCAGTTTGGACAGGGGGTTCACAGATACGCAGTATTTT.

This clone has a handful of counts. Distinct nucleotide sequences in the sample also encode this CDR3. The V gene is TRBV11-3, the J gene TRBJ2-5, with TRBD2 identical over 7 bases. V lost 6 bases to trimming and J lost 4 bases; unmatched junction nucleotides: 5. Germline CDR1 and CDR2: SGHNT and YENEEA. The CDR3 consists of 13 residues. CDR3 DNA: TGTGCCAGCAGTCCGGGGGGACGAGAGACCCAGTACTTC. Protein: CASSPGGRETQYF.

The rearrangement uses TRBV19 and TRBJ1-1; D is possibly TRBD1 (6 bases). The CDR3 has 13 residues. Germline V CDR1 and CDR2: LNHDA, SQIVND (reference sequence). The ends were cut back, 0 bases at V and 4 bases at J, with 6 bases in the middle. In nucleotides, the CDR3 is TGTGCCAGTAGTATAGAAGGGGGCACTGAAGCTTTCTTT. This translates into CASSIEGGTEAFF.

V gene TRBV18 combines with J gene TRBJ2-7; D ambiguous. Trimming shortened V by 3 bases and J by 6 bases, and 15 bases separated the two germline ends. CDR1 KGHSH and CDR2 LQKENI come from the germline V gene. This CDR3 comprises 14 residues. Here the CDR3 reads CASSPVGRQPEQYF. In DNA, the CDR3 is TGTGCCAGCTCACCCGTCGGCAGGCAGCCCGAGCAGTACTTC. Filled out from reference TRBV18 and TRBJ2-7, the complete variable domain reads NAGVMQNPRHLVRRRGQEARLRCSPMKGHSHVYWYRQLPEEGLKFMVYLQKENIIDESGMPKERFSAEFPKEGPSILRIQQVVRGDSAAYFCASSPVGRQPEQYFGPGTRLTVT.

The chain links TRBV6-6 to TRBJ1-1; 9 bases match TRBD1. V gave up 10 bases and J gave up 1 base; unmatched junction bases: 7. Germline lookup yields CDR1 MNHNY and CDR2 SVGAGI (reference sequence). The CDR3 totals 14 residues. DNA of the CDR3: TGTGCCACCAACGGACAGGGGCCGAACACTGAAGCTTTCTTT. Translated: CATNGQGPNTEAFF.

This chain connects TRBV7-2 to TRBJ2-6, with D perhaps TRBD2 (5 bases). The CDR3 is made up of 16 amino acids. Trimming took 5 bases from V and 4 from J, leaving 15 bases between them. CDR1 and CDR2 (germline): SGHTA, FQGNSA. The CDR3 loop reads CASSPTGFGGANVLTF. CDR3 nucleotides: TGTGCCAGCAGCCCAACGGGATTCGGGGGGGCCAACGTCCTGACTTTC.

The gene calls are TRBV6-5 and TRBJ1-5; D unresolved. V lost 6 bases and J lost 2, with 5 bases in between. Per the germline V gene, CDR1 is MNHEY and CDR2 is SVGAGI. The CDR3 totals 12 residues. The CDR3 DNA reads as TGTGCCAGCAGGTCAGGCAATCAGCCCCAGCATTTT. This gives the protein CASRSGNQPQHF.

V is TRBV5-1 and J is TRBJ2-1; D uncertain. Per germline, CDR1 SGHRS and CDR2 YFSETQ. The CDR3 has 15 residues. Trimming stripped 1 base from V and 7 bases from J, with 15 bases between. This CDR3 is CASSLSSLSLNEQFF. The CDR3 region has the DNA TGCGCCAGCAGCTTGTCTAGTTTATCCCTGAATGAGCAGTTCTTC.

This sequence joins TRBV29-1 and TRBJ1-6, with D possibly being TRBD1 (5 bases). The germline V gene has CDR1 SQVTM and CDR2 ANQGSEA. This CDR3 contains 13 residues. Trimming removed 6 bases from V and 7 bases from J, with 13 bases in between. The CDR3 region has the DNA TGCAGCGTCCGGGATGGGGGGAATTCACCCCTCCACTTT. This encodes CSVRDGGNSPLHF.

This clone occurred a few times. V gene TRBV1 combines with J gene TRBJ2-7; TRBD2, the D gene given by the table, was not confirmed from the DNA. TRBV1 is a pseudogene segment. CDR3 size: 17 residues. CDR3 DNA: TGCACCAGCAGCCAAGATAGGGAGGAATCAGGCTCCTACGAGCAGTACTTC. It specifies CTSSQDREESGSYEQYF.

This chain connects TRBV7-3 to TRBJ2-7; a weak D match, TRBD2 (6 bases). V shed 5 bases and J shed 4 bases, with 18 bases lying between them. The CDR3 runs 15 residues. CDR1 is SGHTA and CDR2 is FQGTGA in the germline V gene. The CDR3 DNA is TGTGCCAGCAGCCCTGGGGGAGGTCCGTATTACGAGCAGTACTTC. Protein sequence: CASSPGGGPYYEQYF.

This clone was detected only once. This chain connects TRBV18 to TRBJ1-4; a weak D match, TRBD1 (6 bases). The CDR3 has 15 amino acids. The V and J ends lost 6 bases and 0 bases respectively, with 11 bases between them. Germline assignment: CDR1 KGHSH and CDR2 LQKENI. The CDR3 is CASSPGTSTNEKLFF. CDR3 coding DNA: TGTGCCAGCTCCCCTGGGACATCAACTAATGAAAAACTGTTTTTT.

The chain joins TRBV5-1 to TRBJ1-2, with TRBD1 identical over 8 bases. After removal of 2 bases from V and 7 bases from J, the junction contained 4 bases not matched to a gene. Germline values: CDR1 SGHRS, CDR2 YFSETQ. This CDR3 is built from 13 residues. CDR3 loop: CASSFGQGGGYTF. The CDR3 DNA follows: TGCGCCAGCAGCTTTGGACAGGGAGGTGGCTACACCTTC.